Sequencing of this TCR beta chain was carried out in a study of cytomegalovirus exposure and HLA in healthy donors. On the study more broadly: There were fewer than 130 million unique TCR beta sequences, drawn from about 180 million T cells, in an earlier analysis. When about 400 donors were genotyped, approximately 81% of them were found to fall in the Caucasian-associated ancestry cluster. Study-wide results and caveats: Accurate prediction of HLA-A and HLA-B alleles (for most subjects) was reportedly achieved from TCR beta sequences. Later analysis associated a missense DCLRE1C variant with TCR beta V- and J-gene trimming.

On this clone itself: Its target is not known.

Primers for the PCR totalled 60 Vbeta and 13 Jbeta. The assay was immunoSEQ multiplex PCR, and TCRdb's table has in-frame clones only and misses some. The top ten hold roughly 6.7% of the sample, which has around 170,000 clones, 75% to 90% seen once. Source material: PBMCs. The source of this sequence is a middle-aged man in good health and CMV-seropositive.

The CDR3, as DNA: TGTGCCAGTAGTACGATACTCTACACTGAAGCTTTCTTT. Protein product: CASSTILYTEAFF. The chain has TRBV19 and TRBJ1-1, with D unclear. V lost 4 bases and J lost 3, with 9 bases in between. Germline CDR1 and CDR2: LNHDA and SQIVND (reference sequence). The CDR3 sequence is 13 residues long.